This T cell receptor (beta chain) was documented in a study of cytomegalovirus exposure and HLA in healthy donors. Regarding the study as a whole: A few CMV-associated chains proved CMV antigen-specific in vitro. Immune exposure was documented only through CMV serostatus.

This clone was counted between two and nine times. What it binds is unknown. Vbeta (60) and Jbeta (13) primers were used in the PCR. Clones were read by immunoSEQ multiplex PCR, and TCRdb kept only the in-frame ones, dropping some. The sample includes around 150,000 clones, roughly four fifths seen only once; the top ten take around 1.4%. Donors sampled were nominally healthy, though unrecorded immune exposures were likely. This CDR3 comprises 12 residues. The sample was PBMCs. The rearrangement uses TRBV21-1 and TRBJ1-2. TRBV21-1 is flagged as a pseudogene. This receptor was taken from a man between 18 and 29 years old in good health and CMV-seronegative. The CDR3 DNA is TGTGCCAGCAGTACCGGGGATTATGGCTACACCTTC. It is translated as CASSTGDYGYTF.